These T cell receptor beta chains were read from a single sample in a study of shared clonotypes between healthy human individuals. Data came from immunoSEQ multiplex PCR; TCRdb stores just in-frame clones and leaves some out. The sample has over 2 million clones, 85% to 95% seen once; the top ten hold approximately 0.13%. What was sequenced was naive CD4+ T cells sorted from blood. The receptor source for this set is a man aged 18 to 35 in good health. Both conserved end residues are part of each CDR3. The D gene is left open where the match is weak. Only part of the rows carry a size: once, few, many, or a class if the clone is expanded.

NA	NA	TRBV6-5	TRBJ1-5	CASSYSTRRNQPQHF	TGTGCCAGCAGTTACTCGACGAGGAGGAATCAGCCCCAGCATTTT
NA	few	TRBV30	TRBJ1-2	CAWARGGPGYGYTF	TGTGCCTGGGCCCGTGGGGGGCCAGGCTATGGCTACACCTTC
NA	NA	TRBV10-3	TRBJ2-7	CAISESGFEQYF	TGTGCCATCAGTGAGTCAGGGTTCGAGCAGTACTTC
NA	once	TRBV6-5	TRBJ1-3	CASTRAPGNTIYF	TGTGCCAGCACCCGGGCCCCTGGAAACACCATATATTTT
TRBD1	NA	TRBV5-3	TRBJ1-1	CARSGTGGGNTEAFF	TGTGCCAGAAGCGGGACAGGGGGCGGGAACACTGAAGCTTTCTTT
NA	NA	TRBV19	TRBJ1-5	CASSDRNQPQHF	TGTGCCAGTAGCGACCGCAATCAGCCCCAGCATTTT
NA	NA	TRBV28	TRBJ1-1	CASRTGPNTEAFF	TGTGCCAGTCGGACCGGACCGAACACTGAAGCTTTCTTT
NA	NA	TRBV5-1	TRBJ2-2	CASSLLANTGELFF	TGCGCCAGCAGCTTGTTAGCGAACACCGGGGAGCTGTTTTTT
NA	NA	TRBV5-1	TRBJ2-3	CASRPQAGTTTDTQYF	TGCGCCAGCAGACCCCAAGCAGGGACAACCACAGATACGCAGTATTTT
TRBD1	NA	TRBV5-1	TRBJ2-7	CASSLTGGFSSYEQYF	TGCGCCAGCAGTCTGACAGGGGGCTTTAGCTCCTACGAGCAGTACTTC
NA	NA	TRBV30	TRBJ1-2	CAWTQTGSVVASYGYTF	TGTGCCTGGACCCAGACAGGTTCCGTGGTGGCGTCGTATGGCTACACCTTC
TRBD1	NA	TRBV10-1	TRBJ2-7	CASSESDRAYEQYF	TGCGCCAGCAGTGAGTCCGACAGGGCCTACGAGCAGTACTTC
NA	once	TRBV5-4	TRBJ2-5	CASSYQGREETQYF	TGTGCCAGCAGTTATCAGGGGCGGGAAGAGACCCAGTACTTC
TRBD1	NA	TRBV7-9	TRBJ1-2	CASSSSQGAQPNYGYTF	TGTGCCAGCAGTTCATCCCAGGGGGCGCAACCCAACTATGGCTACACCTTC
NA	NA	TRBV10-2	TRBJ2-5	CATKQGTQYF	TGCGCCACCAAACAAGGAACCCAGTACTTC
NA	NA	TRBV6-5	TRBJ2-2	CASTPDKSTGELFF	TGTGCCAGCACCCCGGACAAGAGCACCGGGGAGCTGTTTTTT
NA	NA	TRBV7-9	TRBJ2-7	CASSPTGTQYEQYF	TGTGCCAGCAGCCCCACCGGGACACAGTACGAGCAGTACTTC
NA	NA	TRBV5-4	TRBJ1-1	CASSLMTAEAFF	TGTGCCAGCAGCTTAATGACAGCTGAAGCTTTCTTT
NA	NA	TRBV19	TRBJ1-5	CARAGNQPQHF	TGTGCCAGAGCAGGCAATCAGCCCCAGCATTTT
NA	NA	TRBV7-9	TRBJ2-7	CASSLIALPYEQYF	TGTGCCAGCAGCCTAATAGCCCTTCCCTACGAGCAGTACTTC
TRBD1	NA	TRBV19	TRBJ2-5	CASSAGTGEETQYF	TGTGCCAGTAGTGCCGGGACAGGGGAAGAGACCCAGTACTTC
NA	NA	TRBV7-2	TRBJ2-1	CASSLVGGVSYNEQFF	TGTGCCAGCAGCTTAGTTGGCGGGGTCTCCTACAATGAGCAGTTCTTC
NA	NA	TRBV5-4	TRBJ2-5	CASSGSYQETQYF	TGTGCCAGCAGCGGATCGTACCAAGAGACCCAGTACTTC
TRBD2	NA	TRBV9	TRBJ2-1	CASSPRGGGGRTYNEQFF	TGTGCCAGCAGCCCCAGGGGAGGTGGCGGGAGGACCTACAATGAGCAGTTCTTC
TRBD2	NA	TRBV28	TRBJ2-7	CASSSPQRELNEQYF	TGTGCCAGCAGTTCCCCCCAGCGGGAGCTCAACGAGCAGTACTTC
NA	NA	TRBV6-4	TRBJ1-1	CASSEQGSSTEAFF	TGTGCCAGCAGTGAGCAGGGGAGTAGCACTGAAGCTTTCTTT